These T cell receptor beta chains were read from a single sample in a study of molecular identifiers for immune sequencing clone quantification. TCRdb reprocessed the PCR reads via MiXCR and lists one record per CDR3 protein. This repertoire shows approximately 54,000 distinct CDR3 sequences, about 23% found once; its top ten account for 1.9%. Sequencing used naive CD8+ T cells from blood, with Jurkat cell RNA spiked in. The receptor set was obtained from a human donor in good health. Some libraries in this study had Jurkat cell RNA spiked in. Each CDR3 is given with its conserved first and last residue. The D gene is left open where the match is weak. Clone size appears in some rows only: once, few, many, or a class for an expanded clone.

j_gene: TRBJ2-7
v_gene: TRBV19
d_gene: NA
abundance: NA
CDR3nt: TGTGCCAGTCGAGGGGACGCGGGAGAGCAGTACTTC
CDR3aa: CASRGDAGEQYF

j_gene: TRBJ1-1
v_gene: TRBV30
d_gene: TRBD1
abundance: many
CDR3nt: TGTGCCTGGAGCCAGGGGGCGAGTACTGAAGCTTTCTTT
CDR3aa: CAWSQGASTEAFF

j_gene: TRBJ2-7
v_gene: TRBV9
d_gene: TRBD2
abundance: NA
CDR3nt: TGTGCCAGCAGCGTAGGCGGGGGGACCGGCGAGCAGTACTTC
CDR3aa: CASSVGGGTGEQYF

j_gene: TRBJ1-1
v_gene: TRBV9
d_gene: NA
abundance: many
CDR3nt: TGTGCCAGCAGCTCCGGAGGGGCTAGTCCTGAAGCTTTCTTT
CDR3aa: CASSSGGASPEAFF

j_gene: TRBJ2-7
v_gene: TRBV29-1
d_gene: TRBD2
abundance: NA
CDR3nt: TGCAGCGTTGAAGAAGGTAGCGGGAGATGGTACGAGCAGTACTTC
CDR3aa: CSVEEGSGRWYEQYF

j_gene: TRBJ1-1
v_gene: TRBV6-5
d_gene: TRBD1
abundance: many
CDR3nt: TGTGCCAGCAGTTTGGGACAGAGCACTGAAGCTTTCTTT
CDR3aa: CASSLGQSTEAFF

j_gene: TRBJ2-5
v_gene: TRBV6-2/TRBV6-3
d_gene: NA
abundance: NA
CDR3nt: TGTGCCAGCAGGGGGACATTCGAAGAGAGCCAGTACTTC
CDR3aa: CASRGTFEESQYF

j_gene: TRBJ1-1
v_gene: TRBV24-1
d_gene: NA
abundance: many
CDR3nt: TGTGCCACCAGTGAACCTGGAGGGTCTGAAGCTTTCTTT
CDR3aa: CATSEPGGSEAFF

j_gene: TRBJ2-7
v_gene: TRBV30
d_gene: TRBD1
abundance: NA
CDR3nt: TGTGCCTGGCTAGGACAGGGCTCCTACGAGCAGTACTTC
CDR3aa: CAWLGQGSYEQYF

j_gene: TRBJ2-6
v_gene: TRBV27
d_gene: TRBD1
abundance: NA
CDR3nt: TGTGCCAGCAGTTTACCGGGGACAGGGGGATTTATTGGGGCCAACGTCCTGACTTTC
CDR3aa: CASSLPGTGGFIGANVLTF

j_gene: TRBJ1-5
v_gene: TRBV28
d_gene: NA
abundance: many
CDR3nt: TGTGCCAGCAGTTTATCACGCAATCAGCCCCAGCATTTT
CDR3aa: CASSLSRNQPQHF

j_gene: TRBJ2-5
v_gene: TRBV6-6
d_gene: TRBD1
abundance: many
CDR3nt: TGTGCCAGCAGTTACGTCGCGGGACAGGGACAGTTAATTGAGACCCAGTACTTC
CDR3aa: CASSYVAGQGQLIETQYF

j_gene: TRBJ2-5
v_gene: TRBV13
d_gene: NA
abundance: once
CDR3nt: TGCGCCAGCAGCTTTGGGTCCCCTGGGACCCGGTACTTC
CDR3aa: CASSFGSPGTRYF

j_gene: TRBJ2-7
v_gene: TRBV19
d_gene: TRBD1
abundance: many
CDR3nt: TGTGCCACCGGCCCCGGGACAGCCTACGAGCAGTACTTC
CDR3aa: CATGPGTAYEQYF

j_gene: TRBJ2-5
v_gene: TRBV3-1
d_gene: NA
abundance: many
CDR3nt: TGTGCCAGCAGCCAAGAGGGAACTAGCTCCGCGGAGACCCAGTACTTC
CDR3aa: CASSQEGTSSAETQYF

j_gene: TRBJ1-3
v_gene: TRBV7-6
d_gene: NA
abundance: many
CDR3nt: TGTGCCAGCAGCTTAACCACCGAGGCTGGAAACACCATATATTTT
CDR3aa: CASSLTTEAGNTIYF

j_gene: TRBJ2-7
v_gene: TRBV5-6
d_gene: TRBD1
abundance: NA
CDR3nt: TGTGCCAGCAGCTTGGGGGGACAGGTCCTCTACGAGCAGTACTTC
CDR3aa: CASSLGGQVLYEQYF

j_gene: TRBJ2-7
v_gene: TRBV11-3
d_gene: TRBD1
abundance: NA
CDR3nt: TGTGCCAGCAGCGCTGGGACAGCGTACGAGCAGTACTTC
CDR3aa: CASSAGTAYEQYF

j_gene: TRBJ2-7
v_gene: TRBV6-5
d_gene: NA
abundance: NA
CDR3nt: TGTGCCAGCAGCCCGCTGGGAGATTACGAGCAGTACTTC
CDR3aa: CASSPLGDYEQYF

j_gene: TRBJ2-7
v_gene: TRBV27
d_gene: TRBD1
abundance: NA
CDR3nt: TGTGCCAGCAGTTTAGGTCGGACAGGGTTAACCTACGGGCAGTACTTC
CDR3aa: CASSLGRTGLTYGQYF

j_gene: TRBJ2-7
v_gene: TRBV28
d_gene: NA
abundance: many
CDR3nt: TGTGCCAGCAGTTTAAGGGGGACCCTCGCCTACGAGCAGTACTTC
CDR3aa: CASSLRGTLAYEQYF

j_gene: TRBJ1-2
v_gene: TRBV5-4
d_gene: NA
abundance: many
CDR3nt: TGTGCCAGCAGCTTGGAACAGACAGACTATGGCTACACCTTC
CDR3aa: CASSLEQTDYGYTF